One and the same sample provided the 2 T cell receptor beta chains below, sequenced in a study of blood T cell repertoires in COVID-19. TCRdb's copy holds only in-frame clones and misses some; the assay was immunoSEQ multiplex PCR. This sample has 200,000 to 250,000 clones; under 90% occur once, and the top ten carry roughly 3.5%. Material for sequencing was PBMCs or T cells enriched from blood (not recorded which). All receptors come from a woman aged 60 to 75 who had recovered from COVID-19.

The V and J genes are TRBV5-3 and TRBJ1-5, with D unresolved. TRBV5-3 carries the ORF label, with uncertain function. Trimming shortened V by 4 bases and J by 5 bases, and 22 bases separated the two germline ends. The CDR3 has 17 amino acids. This chain's CDR3 is CARSNRGALNGYQPQHF. For the CDR3, the DNA is TGTGCCAGAAGCAACCGCGGCGCACTGAATGGGTATCAGCCCCAGCATTTT.

The chain joins TRBV5-1 to TRBJ1-1; D not resolved. The CDR3 is 14 amino acids. Trimming shortened V by 0 bases and J by 0 bases, and 6 bases separated the two germline ends. Germline loops: CDR1 SGHRS, CDR2 YFSETQ. CDR3 coding DNA: TGCGCCAGCAGCTTGGACACCGTGAACACTGAAGCTTTCTTT. Protein: CASSLDTVNTEAFF.